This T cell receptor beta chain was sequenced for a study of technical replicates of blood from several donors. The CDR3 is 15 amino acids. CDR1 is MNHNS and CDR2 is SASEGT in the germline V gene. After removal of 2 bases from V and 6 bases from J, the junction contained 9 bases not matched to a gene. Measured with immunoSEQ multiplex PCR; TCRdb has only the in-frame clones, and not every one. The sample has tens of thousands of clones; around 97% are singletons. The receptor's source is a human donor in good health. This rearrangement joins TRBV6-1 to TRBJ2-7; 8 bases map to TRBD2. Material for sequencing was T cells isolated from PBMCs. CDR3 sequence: CASSEFVAGSGEQYF. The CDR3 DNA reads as TGTGCCAGCAGTGAATTTGTAGCGGGGAGTGGCGAGCAGTACTTC.